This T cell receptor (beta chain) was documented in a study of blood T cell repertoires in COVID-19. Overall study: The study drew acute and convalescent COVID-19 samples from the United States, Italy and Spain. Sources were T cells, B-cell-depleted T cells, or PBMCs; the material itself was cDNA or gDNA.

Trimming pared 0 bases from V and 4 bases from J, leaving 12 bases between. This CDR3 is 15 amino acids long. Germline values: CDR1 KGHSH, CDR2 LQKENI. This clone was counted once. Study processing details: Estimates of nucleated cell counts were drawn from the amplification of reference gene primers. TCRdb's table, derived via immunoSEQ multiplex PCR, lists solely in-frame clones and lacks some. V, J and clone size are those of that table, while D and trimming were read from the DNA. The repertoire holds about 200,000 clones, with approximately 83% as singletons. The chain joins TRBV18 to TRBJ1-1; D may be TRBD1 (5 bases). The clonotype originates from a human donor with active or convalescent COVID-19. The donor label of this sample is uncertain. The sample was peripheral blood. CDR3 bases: TGTGCCAGCTCACCACCCCCCGGGAGGGGCACTGAAGCTTTCTTT. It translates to CASSPPPGRGTEAFF.